This TCR beta chain was sequenced in a study of beta chain features in type 1 diabetes. The study's findings and limits: The influence of HLA type on TCRB rearrangement stayed undetermined. Naive, central memory and regulatory TCRB repertoires appeared more similar among patients than healthy donors. More deletions and fewer insertions at VDJ junctions were found in patients with type 1 diabetes. TCRB CDR3s from Type 1 diabetes patients were moderately but significantly shorter in all four CD4+ subsets.

Of note for this clone: What it recognizes is unknown.

Since all of the isolated RNA was reverse transcribed, expressed TCRB transcripts were what got sequenced. Assay: immunoSEQ multiplex PCR; the TCRdb copy retains only in-frame clones and omits some. The sample includes about 640,000 clones, roughly an eighth of them seen just once. CDR1 and CDR2 (germline): MDHEN, SYDVKM. CDR3 length: 14 amino acids. V lost 7 bases, J lost 5 bases, and 3 bases stayed unmatched. The sequence derives from a man under 40 with type 1 diabetes. Sequencing used naive CD4+ T cells from blood. The chain recombines TRBV28 with TRBJ2-1; 12 nucleotides align to TRBD2. CDR3 loop: CASTSGGANNEQFF. CDR3 nucleotide sequence: TGTGCCAGCACTAGCGGGGGGGCCAACAATGAGCAGTTCTTC. Complete variable domain (other parts from reference TRBV28 and TRBJ2-1): DVKVTQSSRYLVKRTGEKVFLECVQDMDHENMFWYRQDPGLGLRLIYFSYDVKMKEKGDIPEGYSVSREKKERFSLILESASTNQTSMYLCASTSGGANNEQFFGPGTRLTVL.